The present T cell receptor beta chain was sequenced within a study of blood T cells in healthy people across ages. In this sample, this clonotype turned up a few times. The V gene lost 1 base and the J gene lost 6 bases, with 9 bases spanning the gap. The germline CDR1 and CDR2 sequences are LGHDT and YNNKEL (reference sequence). The CDR3 length is 13 residues. The use of a sample-barcoded 5' primer and a J-beta primer mix characterized a second PCR of roughly 6 to 12 cycles. Every cDNA was tagged by a template-switch adaptor with 12 random nucleotides. Samples each returned at least 3 million CDR3-containing paired-end reads. From the 5' RACE reads, TCRdb called clonotypes with MiXCR, one entry per CDR3 protein. The table has approximately 290,000 distinct CDR3 sequences, around 29% seen once.

This chain connects TRBV3-1 to TRBJ1-2; perhaps TRBD1 as D (5 bases). Sequenced input: blood. This clonotype originated in a woman aged 70-85 years in good health. For the CDR3, the DNA is TGTGCCAGCAGCCAAGGACAGCGCGATGGCTACACCTTC. It yields the protein CASSQGQRDGYTF. The full variable domain, rest sourced from reference TRBV3-1 and TRBJ1-2, is DTAVSQTPKYLVTQMGNDKSIKCEQNLGHDTMYWYKQDSKKFLKIMFSYNNKELIINETVPNRFSPKSPDKAHLNLHINSLELGDSAVYFCASSQGQRDGYTFGSGTRLTVV.